This TCR beta chain was recorded in a study of blood T cell repertoires in COVID-19. In the original workflow: Estimation of nucleated cell counts relied on the amplification of reference gene primers. Sequencing used immunoSEQ multiplex PCR; TCRdb keeps in-frame clones, though not all of them. The V and J calls and clone size were taken over from that table, and D and trimming were inferred from the DNA. Of about 85,000 clones listed, more than 60% were seen once; the top ten hold approximately 10%. The CDR3 spans 12 residues. V lost 4 bases, J lost 3 bases, and 6 bases lay in between. The rearrangement links TRBV12-3 or TRBV12-4 to TRBJ1-1; no firm D call. The clonotype comes from a man between 65 and 80 years old with acute or convalescent COVID-19. The sample comprised peripheral blood. The CDR3 reads CASSSGYTEAFF. CDR3 bases: TGTGCCAGCAGTTCCGGTTACACTGAAGCTTTCTTT.